The present TCR beta chain was sequenced within a study of beta chain features in type 1 diabetes. Sequenced material consisted of expressed TCRB transcripts (all of the isolated RNA was reverse transcribed). Assay: immunoSEQ multiplex PCR; the TCRdb copy retains only in-frame clones and omits some. The table has about 360,000 clones, around 13% seen once; the top ten hold around 0.02%. The source is a man aged 18 to 30 in good health. Sample: naive CD4+ T cells from blood.

The CDR3 DNA sequence: TGTGCCAGCAGTTACTCACGGGGGACCGTAAACAATGAGCAGTTCTTC. The encoded protein is CASSYSRGTVNNEQFF. The chain is built from TRBV6-5 and TRBJ2-1, with D perhaps TRBD2 (6 bases). This CDR3 has 16 residues. In germline, CDR1 is MNHEY, CDR2 SVGAGI. Trimming took 0 bases from V and 5 from J, leaving 14 bases between them.